Listed below are T cell receptor beta chains from one sample, sequenced in a study of radiotherapy plus CTLA-4 blockade in lung cancer. Profiled with immunoSEQ multiplex PCR; TCRdb holds only in-frame clones, not every one. Among around 72,000 clones, about 80% were seen once, and the ten largest hold more than 7%. The sample here was peripheral blood, taken from a patient treated with radiotherapy plus ipilimumab. The receptors derive from a human donor with non-small cell lung cancer who had a complete response to radiotherapy plus ipilimumab. Each CDR3 is given with its conserved first and last residue. The D gene is left open where the match is weak. Clone size is stated in some rows and not others, as once, few, many or a class when expanded.

>TRBV18|-|TRBJ1-1|-
TGTGCCAGCTCACCGGGAGTAGGAGGTGAAGCTTTCTTT
CASSPGVGGEAFF
>TRBV13|once|TRBJ1-4|-
TGTGCCAGCGACCGCGGGACAACTAATGAAAAACTGTTTTTT
CASDRGTTNEKLFF
>TRBV5-8|-|TRBJ1-6|-
TGTGCCAGCAGCGTACAGGGTCGGCATTCACCCCTCCACTTT
CASSVQGRHSPLHF
>TRBV5-4|-|TRBJ2-3|-
TGTGCCAGCAGCTCCCAGACGGGCGGGTTCGGGGATACGCAGTATTTT
CASSSQTGGFGDTQYF
>TRBV14|-|TRBJ2-1|TRBD2
TGTGCCAGCAGCCAAGCCAGCCCCAGGGGCGCGAGCGGGGGCCTTCACAATGAGCAGTTCTTC
CASSQASPRGASGGLHNEQFF
>TRBV11-2|-|TRBJ1-5|-
TGTGCCAGCAGCTTGGAGAACAGCTACAATCAGCCCCAGCATTTT
CASSLENSYNQPQHF
>TRBV7-2|-|TRBJ1-5|-
TGTGCCAGCAGCTCCCAAGGAAGCGTCAATCAGCCCCAGCATTTT
CASSSQGSVNQPQHF
>TRBV19|-|TRBJ2-5|TRBD1
TGTGCCAGTAGCAGGGGGAAGCAAGAGACCCAGTACTTC
CASSRGKQETQYF
>TRBV30|-|TRBJ2-3|-
TGTGCCTGGGAGCGGGCTACCGATACGCAGTATTTT
CAWERATDTQYF
>TRBV7-9|-|TRBJ2-1|-
TGTGCCAGCAGGGGTTCGTGGGATGACAATGAGCAGTTCTTC
CASRGSWDDNEQFF
>TRBV11-3|-|TRBJ2-1|TRBD2
TGTGCCTGCCATTCGGGCGGGAGGGGCTATGAGCAGTTCTTC
CACHSGGRGYEQFF
>TRBV29-1|few|TRBJ2-4|TRBD1
TGCAGCGTCGAGCCCGTAAAGGGACAGCAAAACATTCAGTACTTC
CSVEPVKGQQNIQYF
>TRBV5-1|once|TRBJ1-1|TRBD1
TGCGCCAGCAGCTCCCGACAGGGAGGAAAGAACACTGAAGCTTTCTTT
CASSSRQGGKNTEAFF
>TRBV6-6|-|TRBJ2-5|-
TGTGCCAGCACCAGGGGCGAGGCTGAGACCCAGTACTTC
CASTRGEAETQYF
>TRBV11-3|-|TRBJ2-1|TRBD1
TGTGCCAGCAGCTTAGATCAGGGGGCCCACAATGAGCAGTTCTTC
CASSLDQGAHNEQFF
>TRBV11-3|-|TRBJ2-1|TRBD2
TGTGCCAGCAGCTTAGTCTCGGTCCGGTGGGGGGGGAATGAGCAGTTCTTC
CASSLVSVRWGGNEQFF
>TRBV5-6|-|TRBJ2-3|TRBD1
TGTGCCAGCAGCCTTGGGACAGGCAGAAGCACAGATACGCAGTATTTT
CASSLGTGRSTDTQYF
>TRBV30|once|TRBJ1-2|-
TGTGCCTGGAGTTCCCTCCGACAGTATGGCTACACCTTC
CAWSSLRQYGYTF
>TRBV9|few|TRBJ2-3|-
TGTGCCAGCAGCGCCCGGGGGAGCACAGATACGCAGTATTTT
CASSARGSTDTQYF
>TRBV6-5|-|TRBJ1-1|TRBD1
TGTGCCAGCATGGACAGGGGACTCACTGAAGCTTTCTTT
CASMDRGLTEAFF
>TRBV5-1|-|TRBJ2-3|TRBD2
TGCGCCAGCCTAAGGACTAGCGGGAGGTTGGGAGATACGCAGTATTTT
CASLRTSGRLGDTQYF
>TRBV18|-|TRBJ1-3|-
TGTGCCAGCTCTCCGGGGGCCCAGGGCGGAAACACCATATATTTT
CASSPGAQGGNTIYF
>TRBV2|-|TRBJ1-5|-
TGTGCCAGCACCCGAGCGGCAACCCGGGGGTATAGCAATCAGCCCCAGCATTTT
CASTRAATRGYSNQPQHF
>TRBV7-2|-|TRBJ2-5|-
TGTGCCAGCAGGGACACCAATGAGGAGACCCAGTACTTC
CASRDTNEETQYF
>TRBV18|-|TRBJ2-3|-
TGTGCCAGCTCACCACCGGGATCGAACAGGGAAACCGATACGCAGTATTTT
CASSPPGSNRETDTQYF
>TRBV21-1|few|TRBJ1-1|-
TGTGCCAGCAGCAAGGGGAGATGGGAGGGACAAAAAACGGGCAACCAGAACATGAACACTGAAGCTTTCTTT
CASSKGRWEGQKTGNQNMNTEAFF
>TRBV14|-|TRBJ2-3|-
TGTGCCAGCAGCCAAGGGGCTATCGGGGGAGATACGCAGTATTTT
CASSQGAIGGDTQYF
>TRBV4-3|-|TRBJ2-5|TRBD2
TGCGCCAGCAGCCAAACTAGCGGGAGACAAATAGAGACCCAGTACTTC
CASSQTSGRQIETQYF
>TRBV5-1|-|TRBJ2-3|TRBD2
TGCGCCAGCAGCGCCGACGCGGGAGGGCCGGGAGATACGCAGTATTTT
CASSADAGGPGDTQYF